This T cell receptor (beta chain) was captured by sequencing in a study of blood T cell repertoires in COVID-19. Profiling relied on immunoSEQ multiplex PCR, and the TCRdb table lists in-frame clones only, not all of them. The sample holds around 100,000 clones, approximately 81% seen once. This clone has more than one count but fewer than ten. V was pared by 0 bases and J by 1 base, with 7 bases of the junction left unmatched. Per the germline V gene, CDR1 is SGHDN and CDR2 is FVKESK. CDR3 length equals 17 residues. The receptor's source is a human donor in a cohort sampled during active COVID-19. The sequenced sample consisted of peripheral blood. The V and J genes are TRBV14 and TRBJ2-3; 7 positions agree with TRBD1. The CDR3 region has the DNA TGTGCCAGCAGCCAAGATATTACAGGGGAAGGCACAGATACGCAGTATTTT. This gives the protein CASSQDITGEGTDTQYF.